These 4 T cell receptor beta chains came from one sample sequenced in a study of T cells in Graves' hyperthyroidism and ophthalmopathy. The TCR beta CDR3 regions underwent amplification using RNA transcripts as the source. The HTBI primer set was used in a first-round RT-PCR of the TCR CDR3. TCRdb re-derived calls from the multiplex PCR reads in MiXCR, one entry per CDR3 protein. The table has a few hundred thousand distinct CDR3 sequences, roughly 15% seen once. The sequencing sample was made of blood. The receptors were sampled from a woman aged 25 to 45 with Graves' ophthalmopathy.

As for this clonotype: It may be a read error: a sequence one base away is much more abundant. The gene calls are TRBV6-2 or TRBV6-3 and TRBJ1-5; possibly TRBD1 for D (5 bases). The CDR3 extends over 16 amino acids. The V gene's germline CDR1 is MNHEY and CDR2 SVGEGT. The CDR3: CASNLGQGLRNQSQHF. CDR3 in DNA: TGTGCCAGCAACTTGGGGCAGGGACTGAGGAATCAGTCCCAGCATTTT.

This clonotype was detected ten times or more. The chain couples TRBV30 to TRBJ2-7; 7 bases line up with TRBD1. Germline V gene data show CDR1 as GTSNPN and CDR2 as SVGIG (reference sequence). The V segment lost 7 bases and the J segment 3 bases; nucleotides outside the gene matches: 9. CDR3 length: 13 amino acids. CDR3 sequence reads: CALSTGTNYEQYF. The CDR3 DNA follows: TGTGCCTTATCGACAGGGACCAACTACGAGCAGTACTTC.

At least ten counts were recorded for this clonotype. The rearrangement joins TRBV13 to TRBJ2-1; no clear D. The V end was cut by 4 bases, the J end by 1 base, with 8 bases between. Germline V gene data show CDR1 as PRHDT and CDR2 as FYEKMQ (reference sequence). The CDR3 totals 14 residues. The CDR3 coding sequence is TGTGCCAGCAGCTCTACTTTATCCTACAATGAGCAGTTCTTC. Translation gives CASSSTLSYNEQFF.

In its sample, this clonotype was seen many times. The genes are TRBV20-1 and TRBJ2-1; 8 bases map to TRBD1. Germline V gene sequence: CDR1 DFQATT, CDR2 SNEGSKA (reference sequence). J lost 0 bases, V lost 5 bases, and 3 bases had no gene match. This CDR3 has 14 amino acids. The CDR3 spells CSALDRGSYNEQFF. CDR3 coding DNA: TGCAGTGCTTTAGACAGGGGCTCCTACAATGAGCAGTTCTTC.